Each of the 21 T cell receptor beta chains below was sequenced from the same sample in a study of molecular identifiers for immune sequencing clone quantification. TCRdb recomputed calls from the PCR reads with MiXCR, one row per CDR3 protein. The data contain about half a million distinct CDR3 sequences, about 22% of them singletons. The sequencing sample was made of naive CD8+ T cells from blood, with Jurkat cell RNA spiked in. Subset denoted: FACS-sorted CD8+CD4-CCR7+CD45RA+ naive T cells. The origin of the receptors is a human donor in good health. Some libraries in this study had Jurkat cell RNA spiked in.

This clonotype has more than one count but fewer than ten. The V gene is TRBV19, the J gene TRBJ2-1; the D is unclear. The V and J ends lost 1 base and 0 bases respectively, with 7 bases between them. In germline, CDR1 is LNHDA, CDR2 SQIVND (reference sequence). CDR3 size: 15 residues. The chain's CDR3 is CASSIGPSSYNEQFF. The CDR3 DNA sequence: TGTGCCAGTAGTATAGGCCCCAGCTCCTACAATGAGCAGTTCTTC.

This clonotype has at least ten counts. This chain connects TRBV20-1 to TRBJ2-3; tentative D call: TRBD1 (6 bases). The V end lost 3 bases, the J end lost 4 bases, and 8 bases lay between the germline ends. Germline lookup yields CDR1 DFQATT and CDR2 SNEGSKA (reference sequence). CDR3 size: 12 residues. The CDR3 DNA reads TGCAGTGCTAGGGGACACCCAGATACGCAGTATTTT. This sequence encodes CSARGHPDTQYF.

This clonotype has at least ten counts. The chain is built from TRBV20-1 and TRBJ2-5; tentatively, D is TRBD1 or TRBD2 (5 bases each). This CDR3 has 16 amino acids. Germline V lookup: CDR1 DFQATT, CDR2 SNEGSKA (reference sequence). V was cut by 5 bases and J by 1 base, with 20 bases left in between. The CDR3 DNA reads TGCAGTGCTGGACTGGATGATGACAGTTTCCAAGAGACCCAGTACTTC. Amino acid sequence: CSAGLDDDSFQETQYF.

The chain recombines TRBV2 with TRBJ2-1; TRBD2 matches 9 bases. From germline, CDR1 is SNHLY and CDR2 FYNNEI. Losses at the gene ends were 0 bases for V and 9 bases for J; bases not matched to a gene: 12. This CDR3 contains 17 residues. The CDR3 DNA sequence: TGTGCCAGCAGTGAAGCTCCCTGGCGGGGGGGCCGGGGTGAGCAGTTCTTC. It specifies CASSEAPWRGGRGEQFF.

The V call is TRBV4-3, the J call TRBJ2-3; D is uncertain. Germline CDR1 is LGHNA and CDR2 is YSLEER. The V gene lost 0 bases and the J gene lost 4 bases, with 11 bases spanning the gap. The CDR3 is made up of 15 amino acids. The CDR3 sequence is CASSQDPGGADTQYF. CDR3 bases: TGCGCCAGCAGCCAAGACCCTGGTGGCGCAGATACGCAGTATTTT.

J is TRBJ2-3 and V is TRBV3-1, with TRBD1 matching 12 bases. Looked up from germline, CDR1 is LGHDT and CDR2 is YNNKEL (reference sequence). The V gene end was trimmed by 5 bases and the J gene end by 5 bases; junction bases not matched to a gene: 14. CDR3 length: 18 residues. The CDR3 coding sequence is TGTGCCAGCAGCAGCGGGACAGGGGGCATAAGGGATGTAGATACGCAGTATTTT. Residues: CASSSGTGGIRDVDTQYF.

Concerning this clonotype itself: With a much larger clone just one base away, this may be a read error. The chain has TRBV20-1 and TRBJ2-7; 8 bases are a match to TRBD1. CDR3 length: 13 residues. Germline lookup yields CDR1 DFQATT and CDR2 SNEGSKA (reference sequence). V lost 4 bases to trimming and J lost 5 bases; unmatched junction nucleotides: 7. The CDR3 nucleotides read TGCAGTGCTAAGGGACAGGAATCCCACGAGCAGTACTTC. Translating it yields CSAKGQESHEQYF.

This clonotype appeared many times. The V and J genes are TRBV12-3 or TRBV12-4 and TRBJ1-6; D is perhaps TRBD1 (6 bases). The V gene lost 4 bases and the J gene lost 7 bases, with 11 bases spanning the gap. This CDR3 comprises 14 residues. CDR3 sequence (DNA): TGTGCCAGCAGTTGGACAGACATAAATTCACCCCTCCACTTT. It specifies CASSWTDINSPLHF.

This clonotype has a count of ten or more. The V gene is TRBV12-3 or TRBV12-4, the J gene TRBJ1-5; D is possibly TRBD1 (6 bases). The CDR3 extends over 16 amino acids. Trimming took 3 bases from V and 0 from J, leaving 12 bases between them. The CDR3 coding sequence is TGTGCCAGCAGTTTCGCCAGGGGCCTTAGCAATCAGCCCCAGCATTTT. Its translation: CASSFARGLSNQPQHF.

This clonotype was seen only a few times. The chain recombines TRBV7-9 with TRBJ1-1; the D gene is possibly TRBD1 (6 bases). Trimming took 4 bases from V and 10 from J, leaving 37 bases between them. Germline V gene lookup returns CDR1 SEHNR and CDR2 FQNEAQ (reference sequence). This CDR3 has 20 amino acids. This CDR3 is CASSSSGLTGPDLNTDVAFF. CDR3 DNA sequence: TGTGCCAGCAGCTCGAGTGGGCTGACAGGCCCAGACCTTAACACTGATGTAGCTTTCTTT. Complete variable domain (other parts from reference TRBV7-9 and TRBJ1-1): DTGVSQNPRHKITKRGQNVTFRCDPISEHNRLYWYRQTLGQGPEFLTYFQNEAQLEKSRLLSDRFSAERPKGSFSTLEIQRTEQGDSAMYLCASSSSGLTGPDLNTDVAFFGQGTRLTVV.

The chain's CDR3 is CASSPPGGAGTEAFF. The CDR3 DNA reads as TGTGCCAGCAGCCCTCCGGGTGGGGCGGGCACTGAAGCTTTCTTT. This chain uses TRBV9 with TRBJ1-1, with D perhaps matching TRBD1 (5 bases). Trimming took 4 bases from V and 4 from J, leaving 17 bases between them. The CDR3 length is 15 residues. The V gene's germline CDR1 is SGDLS and CDR2 YYNGEE.

Ten or more counts support this clonotype. The chain combines TRBV29-1 with TRBJ2-2, with D maybe TRBD1 (5 bases). This CDR3 spans 15 amino acids. Germline V gene sequence: CDR1 SQVTM, CDR2 ANQGSEA. Trimming stripped 4 bases from V and 5 bases from J, with 17 bases between. The CDR3 region has the DNA TGCAGCGTTGTCTTGGCAGGGAAGTTTACCGGGGAGCTGTTTTTT. Its protein product is CSVVLAGKFTGELFF.

There are a few counts of this clonotype. At one of its ends the junction is not consistent with the germline gene, which may arise from a read error. The CDR3 sequence: CASSYDWGNTKAFF. The CDR3 bases are TGTGCCAGCAGTTATGATTGGGGGAACACTAAAGCTTTCTTT. The genes are TRBV6-2 or TRBV6-3 and TRBJ1-1, with D perhaps TRBD1 (5 bases). The V gene's germline CDR1 is MNHEY and CDR2 SVGEGT. The CDR3 runs to 14 residues.

The V call is TRBV19, the J call TRBJ1-1; 7 bases align to TRBD1. Germline V gene sequence: CDR1 LNHDA, CDR2 SQIVND (reference sequence). The CDR3 is 12 amino acids. Trimming cost V 8 bases and J 5 bases; bases outside gene matches: 5. The CDR3 sequence: CASGSGGTEAFF. The CDR3 bases are TGTGCCAGTGGATCAGGGGGAACTGAAGCTTTCTTT.

At least ten counts were recorded for this clonotype. The chain is built from TRBV12-3 or TRBV12-4 and TRBJ2-3, with D perhaps TRBD1 (5 bases). V lost 5 bases, J lost 0 bases, and 12 bases lay in between. The CDR3 has 15 amino acids. The CDR3 nucleotides read TGTGCCAGCAGTCACCGACAGTCGAGCACAGATACGCAGTATTTT. Protein: CASSHRQSSTDTQYF.

This clonotype was detected ten times or more. This rearrangement joins TRBV4-3 to TRBJ2-4; D gene unclear. The CDR3 is 17 residues long. V was cut by 3 bases and J by 0 bases, with 15 bases left in between. Germline V gene lookup returns CDR1 LGHNA and CDR2 YSLEER. This CDR3 reads CASSHFTTSVAKNIQYF. DNA of the CDR3: TGCGCCAGCAGCCATTTTACGACGTCGGTAGCCAAAAACATTCAGTACTTC.

The chain employs TRBV2 and TRBJ1-2, with D hard to call. CDR3 length equals 15 residues. The germline V gene encodes CDR1 SNHLY and CDR2 FYNNEI. The V end was cut by 7 bases, the J end by 0 bases, with 15 bases between. CDR3 nucleotides: TGTGCCAGCACCCCTGAGGTAACTCCTAACTATGGCTACACCTTC. Amino acids: CASTPEVTPNYGYTF. The variable domain in full, with the rest retrieved from reference TRBV2 and TRBJ1-2, is EPEVTQTPSHQVTQMGQEVILRCVPISNHLYFYWYRQILGQKVEFLVSFYNNEISEKSEIFDDQFSVERPDGSNFTLKIRSTKLEDSAMYFCASTPEVTPNYGYTFGSGTRLTVV.

Ten or more counts support this clonotype. The chain recombines TRBV6-6 with TRBJ2-7; D is unresolved. The CDR3 runs to 15 residues. V gave up 0 bases and J gave up 0 bases, with 9 bases separating them. Germline CDR1 is MNHNY and CDR2 is SVGAGI (reference sequence). The CDR3 nucleotides are TGTGCCAGCAGTTACTCGAAGTATCCCTCCTACGAGCAGTACTTC. Protein product: CASSYSKYPSYEQYF.

This rearrangement joins TRBV7-2 to TRBJ2-7; 14 nucleotides align to TRBD2. After removal of 5 bases from V and 7 bases from J, the junction contained 10 bases not matched to a gene. The CDR3 is 16 residues long. Germline loops: CDR1 SGHTA, CDR2 FQGNSA. The CDR3 region has the DNA TGTGCCAGCAGCCACCAGGGACTAGCGGGAGTCGGTGAGCAGTACTTC. Amino acids: CASSHQGLAGVGEQYF.

This clonotype was detected only a few times. The chain is built from TRBV27 and TRBJ2-7; D is perhaps TRBD1 or TRBD2 (6 bases each). The CDR3 is 15 residues long. Trimming removed 4 bases at V and 2 bases at J, with 15 bases between. CDR1 MNHEY and CDR2 SMNVEV come from the germline V gene (reference sequence). The CDR3 sequence: CASSYSGGGTYEQYF. CDR3 bases: TGTGCCAGCAGTTATAGCGGAGGGGGAACCTACGAGCAGTACTTC.

There are a few counts of this clonotype. This chain joins TRBV28 and TRBJ2-5; TRBD2 aligns across 8 bases. Germline loops: CDR1 MDHEN, CDR2 SYDVKM. The CDR3 consists of 16 residues. Trimming took 1 base from V and 3 from J; bases not matched to a gene: 7. CDR3 in amino acids: CASSLSLILAEETQYF. In DNA form, the CDR3 reads TGTGCCAGCAGTTTATCGTTAATACTAGCGGAAGAGACCCAGTACTTC.